Each of the 27 T cell receptor beta chains below was sequenced from the same sample in a study of blood T cell repertoires in COVID-19. The repertoire was sequenced with immunoSEQ multiplex PCR; TCRdb's copy has only in-frame clones and lacks some. The table has about 320,000 clones, around nine tenths seen once. The specimen was PBMCs or T cells enriched from blood (not recorded which). These receptors came from a young man who had recovered from COVID-19.

CDR3 residues: CASRAGGLGQETQYF. CDR3 coding DNA: TGTGCCAGCAGAGCGGGGGGCCTTGGACAAGAGACCCAGTACTTC. The chain employs TRBV2 and TRBJ2-5; 9 positions match TRBD2. The CDR3 sequence is 15 residues long. Unmatched junction bases numbered 7, after V lost 6 bases and J lost 2 bases. The germline V gene has CDR1 SNHLY and CDR2 FYNNEI.

This chain connects TRBV7-2 to TRBJ1-2; TRBD1 matches 7 bases. With V trimmed by 5 bases and J by 4 bases, 7 bases remained unmatched. Germline CDR1 reads SGHTA; CDR2 reads FQGNSA. The CDR3 covers 14 residues. The CDR3 DNA is TGTGCCAGCAGCCGCCAGACAGGGCCCTATGGCTACACCTTC. Translating gives CASSRQTGPYGYTF.

V usage is TRBV19 and J usage is TRBJ1-1, with D possibly TRBD1 on 5 matching bases. The CDR3 has 17 residues. Per germline, CDR1 LNHDA and CDR2 SQIVND (reference sequence). V dropped 4 bases and J dropped 6 bases, with 24 bases sitting between them. CDR3 nucleotides: TGTGCCAGTAGTAGTGGGGAGGGGTACGGAGATCCCGCTGAAGCTTTCTTT. Protein: CASSSGEGYGDPAEAFF. The full variable domain, its missing parts supplied by reference TRBV19 and TRBJ1-1, is DGGITQSPKYLFRKEGQNVTLSCEQNLNHDAMYWYRQDPGQGLRLIYYSQIVNDFQKGDIAEGYSVSREKKESFPLTVTSAQKNPTAFYLCASSSGEGYGDPAEAFFGQGTRLTVV.

This rearrangement joins TRBV7-9 to TRBJ2-2; 8 nucleotides match TRBD2. The junction had 10 bases not matched to a gene; V was cut back by 1 base and J by 0 bases. CDR3 length: 19 residues. The germline V gene encodes CDR1 SEHNR and CDR2 FQNEAQ (reference sequence). CDR3 loop: CASSLVLGTSFPNTGELFF. CDR3 DNA: TGTGCCAGCAGCTTAGTCTTGGGGACTAGTTTTCCGAACACCGGGGAGCTGTTTTTT.

CDR3 sequence: CASSLFHRGGAETQYF. DNA of the CDR3: TGTGCCAGCAGCTTGTTCCATCGAGGGGGGGCGGAGACCCAGTACTTC. The genes are TRBV7-3 and TRBJ2-5; D might be TRBD2 (7 bases). This CDR3 has 16 residues. Per germline, CDR1 SGHTA and CDR2 FQGTGA. V was shortened by 3 bases and J by 5 bases, with 19 bases between the two germline ends.

The chain employs TRBV18 and TRBJ1-6, with TRBD1 identical over 7 bases. J lost 7 bases, V lost 3 bases, and 6 bases had no gene match. Germline V CDR1 and CDR2: KGHSH, LQKENI. The CDR3 spans 15 residues. The CDR3: CASSPSDRRNSPLHF. CDR3 coding DNA: TGTGCCAGCTCACCTTCGGACAGGAGAAATTCACCCCTCCACTTT. The full variable domain, rest sourced from reference TRBV18 and TRBJ1-6, is NAGVMQNPRHLVRRRGQEARLRCSPMKGHSHVYWYRQLPEEGLKFMVYLQKENIIDESGMPKERFSAEFPKEGPSILRIQQVVRGDSAAYFCASSPSDRRNSPLHFGNGTRLTVT.

J is TRBJ2-3 and V is TRBV10-1; TRBD1 aligns across 11 bases. This CDR3 has 19 amino acids. J gave up 0 bases and V 2 bases, and 10 bases lay outside the gene matches. CDR1 and CDR2 from the germline V gene are WNHNN and SYGVQD (reference sequence). This CDR3 reads CASSEGQGAVGISTDTQYF. CDR3 nucleotide sequence: TGCGCCAGCAGTGAGGGACAGGGGGCGGTTGGTATTAGCACAGATACGCAGTATTTT.

The genes are TRBV9 and TRBJ2-7; 10 bases match TRBD1. This CDR3 spans 15 amino acids. The J segment lost 1 base and the V segment lost 4 bases, leaving 5 bases of the junction unmatched. CDR1 is SGDLS, CDR2 YYNGEE, per germline. The CDR3 region has the DNA TGTGCCAGCAGCCAAGGGACAGGGGATTCCTACGAGCAGTACTTC. Translated: CASSQGTGDSYEQYF.

This rearrangement joins TRBV28 to TRBJ1-5; 7 positions match TRBD1. Per germline, CDR1 MDHEN and CDR2 SYDVKM. V shed 11 bases and J 0 bases; nucleotides not matched to a gene: 1. The CDR3 is 12 residues long. CDR3 in DNA: TGTGCCCACAGGGGTAGCAATCAGCCCCAGCATTTT. This gives the protein CAHRGSNQPQHF.

The chain has TRBV6-6 and TRBJ2-1; D gene uncertain. CDR1 is MNHNY and CDR2 is SVGAGI in the germline V gene (reference sequence). The CDR3 runs 15 residues. V lost 2 bases and J 0 bases, leaving 8 bases between the germline ends. CDR3 region: CASSYGRNSYNEQFF. The CDR3 nucleotides are TGTGCCAGCAGTTACGGCAGAAACTCCTACAATGAGCAGTTCTTC.

V usage is TRBV19 and J usage is TRBJ1-5, with 9 bases that match TRBD1. The junction had 15 bases not matched to a gene; V was cut back by 5 bases and J by 7 bases. Germline V gene lookup returns CDR1 LNHDA and CDR2 SQIVND (reference sequence). CDR3 length: 17 residues. As DNA, the CDR3 is TGTGCCAGTAGTCCCGCCCAGCCGGGACAGGGTCTGCAGCCCCAGCATTTT. Its protein product is CASSPAQPGQGLQPQHF.

The rearrangement uses TRBV2 and TRBJ2-3, with TRBD2 matching over 15 bases. Unmatched junction bases numbered 8, after V lost 4 bases and J lost 0 bases. In germline, CDR1 is SNHLY, CDR2 FYNNEI. This CDR3 has 19 residues. CDR3 in DNA: TGTGCCAGCAGTGGTGGACTAGCGGGGGGGCGGGAAAGCACAGATACGCAGTATTTT. Encoded protein: CASSGGLAGGRESTDTQYF.

The rearrangement joins TRBV10-3 to TRBJ1-5; 11 bases fit TRBD1. V was clipped by 6 bases and J by 4 bases; unmatched bases: 2. The CDR3 sequence is 14 residues long. Per germline, CDR1 ENHRY and CDR2 SYGVKD. The CDR3 here is CAIRGTGGNQPQHF. The CDR3 DNA reads as TGTGCCATCAGGGGGACAGGGGGTAATCAGCCCCAGCATTTT.

The chain recombines TRBV2 with TRBJ2-1; TRBD1 matches 9 bases. The CDR3 sequence is 15 residues long. The germline V gene has CDR1 SNHLY and CDR2 FYNNEI. V lost 10 bases, J lost 5 bases, and 12 bases stayed unmatched. CDR3 in amino acids: CAIPPRTGVHNEQFF. CDR3 coding DNA: TGTGCCATTCCACCGCGGACAGGGGTCCACAATGAGCAGTTCTTC.

The chain is built from TRBV28 and TRBJ1-3; no firm D call. In germline, CDR1 is MDHEN, CDR2 SYDVKM. The CDR3 totals 15 residues. V was trimmed by 4 bases and J by 0 bases, leaving 10 bases between them. For the CDR3, the DNA is TGTGCCAGCAGTTCCATACTGAGCTCTGGAAACACCATATATTTT. Protein sequence: CASSSILSSGNTIYF.

The CDR3 DNA sequence: TGTGCCAGCAGCCGGACATCAACTAATGAAAAACTGTTTTTT. It translates to CASSRTSTNEKLFF. The J gene is TRBJ1-4, the V gene TRBV7-9, with D maybe TRBD1 (5 bases). Germline-derived CDR1 and CDR2 are SEHNR and FQNEAQ (reference sequence). The V end lost 5 bases, the J end lost 0 bases, and 7 bases lay between the germline ends. The CDR3 covers 14 residues.

This clone appeared a few times. The V and J genes are TRBV2 and TRBJ1-1; 10 bases map to TRBD1. The germline V gene encodes CDR1 SNHLY and CDR2 FYNNEI. The V gene end was trimmed by 6 bases and the J gene end by 7 bases; junction bases not matched to a gene: 5. The CDR3 is made up of 13 amino acids. The chain's CDR3 is CASRTGTGVEAFF. In DNA form, the CDR3 reads TGTGCCAGCAGAACCGGGACAGGGGTTGAAGCTTTCTTT.

This sequence joins TRBV28 and TRBJ2-2; 7 positions agree with TRBD2. This CDR3 is built from 15 residues. V lost 6 bases, J lost 1 base, and 5 bases stayed unmatched. Germline V lookup: CDR1 MDHEN, CDR2 SYDVKM. The CDR3 DNA follows: TGTGCCAGCAGAGGTTGGGGGGGGAACACCGGGGAGCTGTTTTTT. Its translation is CASRGWGGNTGELFF.

V is TRBV5-4 and J is TRBJ1-6, with 9 bases fitting TRBD1. The CDR3 spans 18 residues. Losses at the gene ends were 3 bases for V and 5 bases for J; bases not matched to a gene: 12. Germline CDR1 reads SGHNT; CDR2 reads YYREEE (reference sequence). The CDR3 DNA is TGTGCCAGCAGCTCTAACCTGGACAGGGGCCACCATAATTCACCCCTCCACTTT. It specifies CASSSNLDRGHHNSPLHF.

This clone occurred a few times. CDR3 residues: CASSENRNYGYTF. The DNA of the CDR3 is TGCGCCAGCAGTGAGAATCGTAACTATGGCTACACCTTC. The rearrangement uses TRBV10-2 and TRBJ1-2; D uncertain. The CDR3 contains 13 residues. CDR1 and CDR2 from the germline V gene are WSHSY and SAAADI. V was pared by 2 bases and J by 1 base, with 5 bases between.

The chain couples TRBV19 to TRBJ1-2; no firm D call. In germline, CDR1 is LNHDA, CDR2 SQIVND (reference sequence). The CDR3 consists of 13 residues. V lost 5 bases, J lost 6 bases, and 13 bases lay in between. The CDR3 reads CASSFQTQDGYTF. CDR3 in DNA: TGTGCCAGTAGTTTCCAGACCCAGGATGGCTACACCTTC. Based on the CDR3 plus reference TRBV19 and TRBJ1-2, the full variable domain is DGGITQSPKYLFRKEGQNVTLSCEQNLNHDAMYWYRQDPGQGLRLIYYSQIVNDFQKGDIAEGYSVSREKKESFPLTVTSAQKNPTAFYLCASSFQTQDGYTFGSGTRLTVV.

This chain connects TRBV2 to TRBJ1-5; 8 bases fit TRBD1. CDR3 size: 14 residues. J gave up 10 bases and V 5 bases, and 10 bases lay outside the gene matches. Germline CDR1 and CDR2: SNHLY and FYNNEI. As DNA, the CDR3 is TGTGCCAGCAGTCCACAGGGGGGCTTCGGACCCCAGCATTTT. Its translation: CASSPQGGFGPQHF.

This chain links TRBV5-1 with TRBJ1-2; a weak D match, TRBD1 (6 bases). The CDR3 totals 15 residues. V was trimmed by 0 bases and J by 0 bases, leaving 9 bases between them. CDR1 and CDR2 (germline): SGHRS, YFSETQ. CDR3 sequence reads: CASSLDRVSNYGYTF. The CDR3 coding sequence is TGCGCCAGCAGCTTGGACAGGGTTTCTAACTATGGCTACACCTTC.

This chain joins TRBV30 and TRBJ1-5; 9 nucleotides match TRBD1. The trim removed 0 bases at V and 6 bases at J, leaving 9 bases unmatched. The CDR3 covers 16 residues. The germline gives CDR1 GTSNPN, CDR2 SVGIG (reference sequence). The CDR3 DNA follows: TGTGCCTGGAGTGTCCGGGACAGGGAGGGCCCTCAGCCCCAGCATTTT. It codes for CAWSVRDREGPQPQHF.

The CDR3 loop reads CASSLEGDRQETQYF. The CDR3 DNA reads as TGCGCCAGCAGCTTGGAGGGGGACAGACAAGAGACCCAGTACTTC. The genes are TRBV5-1 and TRBJ2-5; TRBD1 aligns across 7 bases. Germline V CDR1 and CDR2: SGHRS, YFSETQ. CDR3 size: 15 residues. The J segment lost 2 bases and the V segment lost 0 bases, leaving 4 bases of the junction unmatched.

The CDR3 DNA sequence: TGTGCCAGCAGTCCCCGACTAGCGGGGGTCTCTGGGGCCAACGTCCTGACTTTC. Amino acid sequence: CASSPRLAGVSGANVLTF. The gene calls are TRBV27 and TRBJ2-6, with 12 nucleotides matching TRBD2. The CDR3 consists of 18 residues. Germline-derived CDR1 and CDR2 are MNHEY and SMNVEV (reference sequence). V lost 5 bases and J lost 0; bases outside the gene matches: 5.

With regard to this clone: Other DNA sequences in this sample translate to the same CDR3. The rearrangement uses TRBV5-1 and TRBJ2-1; D gene unclear. The germline V gene encodes CDR1 SGHRS and CDR2 YFSETQ. The CDR3 extends over 13 amino acids. The V gene lost 0 bases and the J gene lost 4 bases, with 5 bases spanning the gap. CDR3 amino acids: CASSLDRYNEQFF. CDR3 bases: TGCGCCAGCAGCTTGGACAGATACAATGAGCAGTTCTTC.